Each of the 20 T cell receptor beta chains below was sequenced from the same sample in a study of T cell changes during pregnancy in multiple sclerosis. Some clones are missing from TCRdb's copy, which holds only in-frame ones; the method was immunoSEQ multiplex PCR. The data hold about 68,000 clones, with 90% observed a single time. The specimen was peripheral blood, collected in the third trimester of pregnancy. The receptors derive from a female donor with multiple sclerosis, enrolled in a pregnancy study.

In nucleotides, the CDR3 is TGTGCCAGCAGCCCCCCGGGTGACCAGGGCTACACCTTC. Encoded protein: CASSPPGDQGYTF. The rearrangement uses TRBV7-9 and TRBJ1-2; D remains unclear. CDR3 size: 13 residues. Looked up from germline, CDR1 is SEHNR and CDR2 is FQNEAQ (reference sequence). V was pared by 5 bases and J by 8 bases, with 15 bases between.

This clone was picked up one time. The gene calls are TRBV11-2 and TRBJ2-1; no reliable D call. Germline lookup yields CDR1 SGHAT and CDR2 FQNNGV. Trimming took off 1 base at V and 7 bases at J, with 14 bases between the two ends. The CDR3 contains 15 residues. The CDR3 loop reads CASSLGPSNYNEQFF. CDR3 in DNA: TGTGCCAGCAGCTTAGGACCCTCCAACTATAATGAGCAGTTCTTC.

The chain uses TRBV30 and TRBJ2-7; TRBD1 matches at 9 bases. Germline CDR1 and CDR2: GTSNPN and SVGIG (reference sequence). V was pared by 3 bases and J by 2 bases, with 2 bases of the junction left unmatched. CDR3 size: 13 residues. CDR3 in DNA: TGTGCCTGGAGCCGGACAGGGGCCTACGAGCAGTACTTC. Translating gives CAWSRTGAYEQYF.

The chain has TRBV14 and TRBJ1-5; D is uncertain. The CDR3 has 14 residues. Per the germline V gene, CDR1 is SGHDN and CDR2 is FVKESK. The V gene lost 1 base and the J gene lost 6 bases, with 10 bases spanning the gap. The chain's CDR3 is CASSQGGGVQPQHF. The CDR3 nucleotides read TGTGCCAGCAGCCAAGGAGGAGGCGTTCAGCCCCAGCATTTT.

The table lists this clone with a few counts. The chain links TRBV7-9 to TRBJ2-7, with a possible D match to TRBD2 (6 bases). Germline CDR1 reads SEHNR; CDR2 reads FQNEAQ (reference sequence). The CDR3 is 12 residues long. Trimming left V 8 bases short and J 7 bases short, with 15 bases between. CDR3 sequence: CASFRDGGEQYF. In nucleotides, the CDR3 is TGTGCCAGCTTCCGGGACGGAGGGGAGCAGTACTTC.

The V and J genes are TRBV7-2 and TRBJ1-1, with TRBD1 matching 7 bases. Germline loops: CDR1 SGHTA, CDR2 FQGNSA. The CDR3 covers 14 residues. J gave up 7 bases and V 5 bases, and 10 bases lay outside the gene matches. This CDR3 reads CASSGPGQLSEAFF. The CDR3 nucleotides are TGTGCCAGCAGCGGGCCGGGACAGCTAAGTGAAGCTTTCTTT.

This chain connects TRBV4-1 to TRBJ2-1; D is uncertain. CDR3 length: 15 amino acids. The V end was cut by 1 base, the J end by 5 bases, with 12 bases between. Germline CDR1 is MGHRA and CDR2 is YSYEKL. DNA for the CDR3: TGCGCCAGCAGCCAAGTCGGGTTGTCAGACAATGAGCAGTTCTTC. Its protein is CASSQVGLSDNEQFF.

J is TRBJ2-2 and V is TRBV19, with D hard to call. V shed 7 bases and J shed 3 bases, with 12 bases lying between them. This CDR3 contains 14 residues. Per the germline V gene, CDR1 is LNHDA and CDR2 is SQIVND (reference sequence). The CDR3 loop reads CASMAVQYTGELFF. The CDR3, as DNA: TGTGCCAGTATGGCGGTTCAATACACCGGGGAGCTGTTTTTT.

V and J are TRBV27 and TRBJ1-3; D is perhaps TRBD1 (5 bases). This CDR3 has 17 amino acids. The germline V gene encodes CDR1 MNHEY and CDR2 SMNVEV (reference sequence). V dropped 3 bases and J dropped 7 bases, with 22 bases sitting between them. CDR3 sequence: CASSLSLGGLSWNTIYF. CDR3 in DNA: TGTGCCAGCAGTTTGAGTTTGGGGGGTCTAAGTTGGAACACCATATATTTT.

Here the CDR3 reads CARSSSRDISSYEQYF. The DNA for the CDR3 is TGTGCCAGAAGCTCCAGCCGGGACATAAGCTCCTACGAGCAGTACTTC. The rearrangement uses TRBV5-3 and TRBJ2-7, with D possibly matching TRBD1 (6 bases). TRBV5-3 is annotated as an ORF whose role is uncertain. CDR3 length equals 16 residues. The germline V and J ends were trimmed by 3 bases and 0 bases, with 16 bases remaining between them.

The DNA of the CDR3 is TGTGCCAGCACCTTCGGACAGGGATATGGCTACACCTTC. Amino acid sequence: CASTFGQGYGYTF. V and J are TRBV5-6 and TRBJ1-2, with 8 bases identical to TRBD1. Germline V gene lookup returns CDR1 SGHDT and CDR2 YYEEEE. There are 13 residues in the CDR3. Trimming removed 6 bases from V and 5 bases from J; junction bases left unmatched: 6.

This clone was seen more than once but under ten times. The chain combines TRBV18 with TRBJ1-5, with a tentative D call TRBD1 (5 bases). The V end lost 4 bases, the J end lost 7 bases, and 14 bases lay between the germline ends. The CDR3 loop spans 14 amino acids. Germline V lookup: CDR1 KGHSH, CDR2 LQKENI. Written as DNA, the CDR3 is TGTGCCAGCTCACGGGGGAGGGAGTCACAGCCCCAGCATTTT. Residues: CASSRGRESQPQHF.

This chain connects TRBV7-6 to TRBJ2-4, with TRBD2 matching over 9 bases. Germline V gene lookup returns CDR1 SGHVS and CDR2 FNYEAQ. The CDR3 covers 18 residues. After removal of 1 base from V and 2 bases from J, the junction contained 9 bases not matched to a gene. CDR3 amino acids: CASSLGASGAVSKNIQYF. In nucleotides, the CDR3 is TGTGCCAGCAGCTTAGGGGCTAGCGGGGCTGTGTCCAAAAACATTCAGTACTTC.

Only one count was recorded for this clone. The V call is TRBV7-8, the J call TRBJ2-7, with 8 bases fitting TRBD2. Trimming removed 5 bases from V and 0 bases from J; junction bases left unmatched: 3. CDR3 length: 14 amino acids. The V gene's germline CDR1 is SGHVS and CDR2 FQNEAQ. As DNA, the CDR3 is TGTGCCAGCAGCCGGCGGGAGGACTCCTACGAGCAGTACTTC. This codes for CASSRREDSYEQYF.

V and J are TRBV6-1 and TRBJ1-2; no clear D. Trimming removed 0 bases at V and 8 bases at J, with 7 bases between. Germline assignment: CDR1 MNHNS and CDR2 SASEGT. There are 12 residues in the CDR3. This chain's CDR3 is CASSEAGKGYTF. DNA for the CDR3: TGTGCCAGCAGTGAAGCCGGGAAGGGCTACACCTTC.

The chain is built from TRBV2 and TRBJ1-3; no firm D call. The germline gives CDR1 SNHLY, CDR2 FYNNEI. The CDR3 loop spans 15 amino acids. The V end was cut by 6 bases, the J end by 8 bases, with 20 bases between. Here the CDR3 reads CASREGFGPLDTIYF. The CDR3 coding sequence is TGTGCCAGCAGGGAGGGCTTCGGGCCTTTAGACACCATATATTTT.

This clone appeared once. The CDR3 region is CASSGMGALNEKLFF. The CDR3 DNA sequence: TGTGCCAGCAGTGGGATGGGGGCCCTTAATGAAAAACTGTTTTTT. The V gene is TRBV2, the J gene TRBJ1-4, with D possibly matching TRBD1 (6 bases). The germline gives CDR1 SNHLY, CDR2 FYNNEI. There are 15 residues in the CDR3. V was trimmed by 4 bases and J by 4 bases, leaving 13 bases between them.

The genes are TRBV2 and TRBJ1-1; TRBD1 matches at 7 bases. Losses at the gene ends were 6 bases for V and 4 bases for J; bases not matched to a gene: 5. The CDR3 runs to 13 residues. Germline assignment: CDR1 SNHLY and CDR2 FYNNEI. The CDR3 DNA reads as TGTGCCAGCAGGCTACAGGGGATCACTGAAGCTTTCTTT. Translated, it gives CASRLQGITEAFF.

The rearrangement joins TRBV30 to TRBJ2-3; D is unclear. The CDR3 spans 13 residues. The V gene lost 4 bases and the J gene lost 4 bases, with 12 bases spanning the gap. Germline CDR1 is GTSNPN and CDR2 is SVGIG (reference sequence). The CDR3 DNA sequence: TGTGCCTGGACCATTGAACATCCAGATACGCAGTATTTT. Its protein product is CAWTIEHPDTQYF.

The CDR3 DNA follows: TGTGCCAGCAGCTCTACAGTTACGGAGACCCAGTACTTC. This codes for CASSSTVTETQYF. The chain links TRBV5-5 to TRBJ2-5; no clear D gene. Between the trimmed V and J ends, which lost 3 bases and 5 bases, there was a span of 11 bases. The CDR3 extends over 13 amino acids. CDR1 and CDR2 from the germline V gene are SGHKS and YYEKEE (reference sequence).